The present T cell receptor (beta chain) was sequenced within a study of CD8 T cells in ankylosing spondylitis. Whole-study results and caveats: Characteristic, it appeared, of ankylosing spondylitis blood was a TCR beta motif of eight highly homologous variants. A subset of motif variants has previously been described in the synovial fluid and blood of reactive arthritis.

In TCRdb, the 5' RACE reads were re-called with MiXCR into one record per CDR3 protein. Of about 450,000 distinct CDR3 sequences listed, 25% to 30% are singletons. This CDR3 contains 16 residues. Germline V gives CDR1 LGHDT, CDR2 YNNKEL (reference sequence). V was pared by 0 bases and J by 5 bases, with 9 bases of the junction left unmatched. Remarks on this clonotype: Its target is unknown.

This sequence originates from a male donor with ankylosing spondylitis. The chain carries TRBV3-1 and TRBJ1-2, with 7 bases identical to TRBD1. The specimen was blood, either unsorted or a sorted T cell fraction (not recorded which). The CDR3 bases are TGTGCCAGCAGCCAAGAGGATTACAGGGGAGATTATGGCTACACCTTC. Translating it yields CASSQEDYRGDYGYTF.